The 20 T cell receptor beta chains given below trace back to one sample, sequenced in a study of blood T cell repertoires in COVID-19. Sequenced by immunoSEQ multiplex PCR; TCRdb stores in-frame clones only, minus some. Seen here are roughly 500,000 clones, more than 75% observed once, and the top ten hold less than 2%. The specimen was PBMCs or T cells enriched from blood (not recorded which). The receptors shown here come from a middle-aged woman who had recovered from COVID-19.

The chain couples TRBV7-6 to TRBJ1-1, with D maybe TRBD1 (6 bases). Trimming stripped 4 bases from V and 0 bases from J, with 9 bases between. Germline V gives CDR1 SGHVS, CDR2 FNYEAQ. The CDR3 spans 14 residues. Here the CDR3 DNA reads TGTGCCAGCAGCTCACAGGGAGTGAACACTGAAGCTTTCTTT. Its protein product is CASSSQGVNTEAFF. Full variable domain (rest looked up from reference TRBV7-6 and TRBJ1-1): GAGVSQSPRYKVTKRGQDVALRCDPISGHVSLYWYRQALGQGPEFLTYFNYEAQQDKSGLPNDRFSAERPEGSISTLTIQRTEQRDSAMYRCASSSQGVNTEAFFGQGTRLTVV.

V and J are TRBV5-1 and TRBJ2-5; TRBD2 matches at 7 bases. The J segment lost 1 base and the V segment lost 0 bases, leaving 3 bases of the junction unmatched. The CDR3 has 15 amino acids. In germline, CDR1 is SGHRS, CDR2 YFSETQ. The CDR3 nucleotides read TGCGCCAGCAGCTTGGGGGGACTACCCCAAGAGACCCAGTACTTC. Translation: CASSLGGLPQETQYF. The full variable domain, with the rest looked up from reference TRBV5-1 and TRBJ2-5, is KAGVTQTPRYLIKTRGQQVTLSCSPISGHRSVSWYQQTPGQGLQFLFEYFSETQRNKGNFPGRFSGRQFSNSRSEMNVSTLELGDSALYLCASSLGGLPQETQYFGPGTRLLVL.

This chain connects TRBV30 to TRBJ2-7, with D possibly matching TRBD2 (6 bases). V lost 5 bases and J 6 bases, leaving 17 bases between the germline ends. The CDR3 extends over 13 amino acids. Germline V gives CDR1 GTSNPN, CDR2 SVGIG (reference sequence). CDR3 protein: CAWAGLYRGEQYF. CDR3 bases: TGTGCCTGGGCGGGACTTTACCGGGGCGAGCAGTACTTC. Using reference TRBV30 and TRBJ2-7 for the parts outside the CDR3, the full variable domain is SQTIHQWPATLVQPVGSPLSLECTVEGTSNPNLYWYRQAAGRGLQLLFYSVGIGQISSEVPQNLSASRPQDRQFILSSKKLLLSDSGFYLCAWAGLYRGEQYFGPGTRLTVT.

V and J are TRBV3-1 (or the pseudogene TRBV3-2) and TRBJ2-1; tentative D call: TRBD1 (5 bases). This CDR3 comprises 17 residues. Germline lookup yields CDR1 LGHDT and CDR2 YNNKEL (reference sequence). V shed 2 bases and J shed 0 bases, with 14 bases lying between them. CDR3 amino acids: CASSQRYRRSSYNEQFF. The CDR3 region has the DNA TGTGCCAGCAGCCAAAGATACAGGAGAAGCTCCTACAATGAGCAGTTCTTC.

V gene TRBV4-3 combines with J gene TRBJ2-2; 8 nucleotides line up with TRBD2. CDR1 is LGHNA and CDR2 is YSLEER in the germline V gene. The CDR3 has 18 residues. V was pared by 2 bases and J by 2 bases, with 10 bases of the junction left unmatched. This chain's CDR3 is CASSQSLTSAINTGELFF. DNA of the CDR3: TGCGCCAGCAGCCAATCCCTGACTAGCGCAATAAACACCGGGGAGCTGTTTTTT.

The genes are TRBV29-1 and TRBJ2-3, with 7 nucleotides matching TRBD1. The CDR3 loop spans 15 amino acids. Germline values: CDR1 SQVTM, CDR2 ANQGSEA. V was pared by 5 bases and J by 1 base, with 9 bases of the junction left unmatched. The DNA for the CDR3 is TGCAGCGTTTCTGACAGGGAAAGGGGCACAGATACGCAGTATTTT. Amino acid sequence: CSVSDRERGTDTQYF.

This sequence joins TRBV5-1 and TRBJ2-7, with 13 positions matching TRBD2. The germline CDR1 and CDR2 sequences are SGHRS and YFSETQ. J was trimmed by 7 bases and V by 4 bases; bases with no gene match: 8. The CDR3 contains 15 residues. The CDR3 DNA reads TGCGCCAGCAGCCCCCGCTCGGGACTAGCGGGAGAGCAGTACTTC. Its protein is CASSPRSGLAGEQYF.

For the CDR3, the DNA is TGTGCCAGTAGTATACCGGACAGCTTCAATTCACCCCTCCACTTT. It specifies CASSIPDSFNSPLHF. J is TRBJ1-6 and V is TRBV19, with a weak D call TRBD1 (6 bases). The length of the CDR3 is 15 residues. Germline-derived CDR1 and CDR2 are LNHDA and SQIVND (reference sequence). Trimming took 2 bases from V and 7 from J, leaving 12 bases between them. Drawing the rest from reference TRBV19 and TRBJ1-6, the complete variable domain is DGGITQSPKYLFRKEGQNVTLSCEQNLNHDAMYWYRQDPGQGLRLIYYSQIVNDFQKGDIAEGYSVSREKKESFPLTVTSAQKNPTAFYLCASSIPDSFNSPLHFGNGTRLTVT.

The CDR3 DNA follows: TGTGCCAGCAGCTTAGCGGGAGCGGCAGATACGCAGTATTTT. This codes for CASSLAGAADTQYF. V is TRBV5-4 and J is TRBJ2-3; TRBD2 aligns across 8 bases. V lost 2 bases and J lost 4; bases outside the gene matches: 3. The CDR3 consists of 14 residues. Germline V CDR1 and CDR2: SGHNT, YYREEE (reference sequence).

The gene calls are TRBV11-3 and TRBJ2-3, with 9 bases identical to TRBD2. V dropped 1 base and J dropped 2; count of bases not matched to a gene: 4. CDR3 length equals 16 residues. Germline CDR1 and CDR2: SGHNT and YENEEA. DNA for the CDR3: TGTGCCAGCAGCTTAGTTCTAGCGGGAACCACAGATACGCAGTATTTT. This codes for CASSLVLAGTTDTQYF.

The chain couples TRBV24-1 to TRBJ1-1; 8 bases are a match to TRBD1. V was pared by 10 bases and J by 11 bases, with 14 bases of the junction left unmatched. This CDR3 is built from 13 residues. Germline values: CDR1 KGHDR, CDR2 SFDVKD. The DNA of the CDR3 is TGTGCCACTTCGATAAATCCCGGGACAGGCGCTTTCTTT. Translation gives CATSINPGTGAFF.

The chain is built from TRBV5-1 and TRBJ1-1, with unresolved D. This CDR3 contains 14 residues. The V and J ends lost 0 bases and 3 bases respectively, with 9 bases between them. CDR1 is SGHRS and CDR2 is YFSETQ in the germline V gene. CDR3 in amino acids: CASSLDTSDTEAFF. The DNA for the CDR3 is TGCGCCAGCAGCTTGGATACTTCGGACACTGAAGCTTTCTTT. The full variable domain, rest sourced from reference TRBV5-1 and TRBJ1-1, is KAGVTQTPRYLIKTRGQQVTLSCSPISGHRSVSWYQQTPGQGLQFLFEYFSETQRNKGNFPGRFSGRQFSNSRSEMNVSTLELGDSALYLCASSLDTSDTEAFFGQGTRLTVV.

The V call is TRBV21-1, the J call TRBJ1-5. TRBV21-1 is tagged as a pseudogene. This CDR3 comprises 16 residues. CDR3 in amino acids: CASSKVPSGSNQPQHF. The CDR3 DNA is TGTGCCAGCAGCAAAGTCCCGAGTGGTAGCAATCAGCCCCAGCATTTT.

The rearrangement links TRBV24-1 to TRBJ1-1, with unresolved D. Germline lookup yields CDR1 KGHDR and CDR2 SFDVKD. CDR3 length: 11 amino acids. The V and J ends lost 1 base and 10 bases respectively, with 6 bases between them. CDR3 region: CATSDLQRAFF. CDR3 DNA sequence: TGTGCCACCAGTGATTTACAGAGAGCTTTCTTT.

J is TRBJ1-3 and V is TRBV5-1, with D uncertain. This CDR3 is built from 15 residues. With 2 bases removed from V and 1 base from J, the gap between germline ends came to 10 bases. Germline V gene data show CDR1 as SGHRS and CDR2 as YFSETQ. The CDR3 nucleotides read TGCGCCAGCAGCTTAGACATCGCTTCTGGAAACACCATATATTTT. Residues: CASSLDIASGNTIYF.

This clone was seen more than once but under ten times. The CDR3, as DNA: TGTGCCAGCAGCCAACGAGGGGGCGGTCTTGACACCGGGGAGCTGTTTTTT. Residues: CASSQRGGGLDTGELFF. The chain links TRBV3-1 (or the pseudogene TRBV3-2) to TRBJ2-2, with TRBD1 identical over 7 bases. From germline, CDR1 is LGHDT and CDR2 YNNKEL (reference sequence). The J segment lost 3 bases and the V segment lost 2 bases, leaving 9 bases of the junction unmatched. The CDR3 has 17 residues.

V gene TRBV28 combines with J gene TRBJ1-1; no clear D. The germline V gene has CDR1 MDHEN and CDR2 SYDVKM. This CDR3 is built from 14 residues. Trimming took off 6 bases at V and 3 bases at J, with 14 bases between the two ends. CDR3 DNA: TGTGCCAGCAGCTGGGGAGGGTCAGACACTGAAGCTTTCTTT. Translation gives CASSWGGSDTEAFF.

This chain uses TRBV7-6 with TRBJ1-6, with D maybe TRBD1 (5 bases). The CDR3 spans 15 residues. Germline values: CDR1 SGHVS, CDR2 FNYEAQ. Trimming removed 0 bases at V and 7 bases at J, with 10 bases between. The chain's CDR3 is CASSLAGDLNSPLHF. The CDR3 bases are TGTGCCAGCAGCTTAGCAGGGGATCTCAATTCACCCCTCCACTTT.

The chain combines TRBV14 with TRBJ2-7, with a weak D call TRBD2 (5 bases). Trimming stripped 0 bases from V and 7 bases from J, with 13 bases between. Germline values: CDR1 SGHDN, CDR2 FVKESK. This CDR3 has 14 amino acids. The CDR3 DNA sequence: TGTGCCAGCAGCCAAGAATACGGGAACCGGGAGCAGTACTTC. This codes for CASSQEYGNREQYF. The complete variable domain, with remaining parts taken from reference TRBV14 and TRBJ2-7, reads EAGVTQFPSHSVIEKGQTVTLRCDPISGHDNLYWYRRVMGKEIKFLLHFVKESKQDESGMPNNRFLAERTGGTYSTLKVQPAELEDSGVYFCASSQEYGNREQYFGPGTRLTVT.

The chain has TRBV5-1 and TRBJ1-2; TRBD1 aligns across 10 bases. V lost 4 bases, J lost 13 bases, and 13 bases stayed unmatched. CDR3 size: 14 residues. The germline CDR1 and CDR2 sequences are SGHRS and YFSETQ. The CDR3 protein is CASSLQGDRGAVTF. CDR3 DNA sequence: TGCGCCAGCAGCCTTCAGGGGGACAGGGGAGCGGTCACCTTC.